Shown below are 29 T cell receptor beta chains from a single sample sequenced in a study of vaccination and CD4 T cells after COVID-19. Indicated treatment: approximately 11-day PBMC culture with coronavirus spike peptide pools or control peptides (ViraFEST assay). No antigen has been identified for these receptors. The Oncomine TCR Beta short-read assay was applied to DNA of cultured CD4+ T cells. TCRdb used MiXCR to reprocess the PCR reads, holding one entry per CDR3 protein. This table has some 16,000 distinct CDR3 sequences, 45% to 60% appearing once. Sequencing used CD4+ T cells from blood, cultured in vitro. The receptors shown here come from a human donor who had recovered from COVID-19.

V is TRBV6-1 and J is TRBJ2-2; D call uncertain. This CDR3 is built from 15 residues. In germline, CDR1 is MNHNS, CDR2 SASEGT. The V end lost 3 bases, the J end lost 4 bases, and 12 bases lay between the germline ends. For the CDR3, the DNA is TGTGCCAGCAGTGATCAGTGGTCCGGCACCGGGGAGCTGTTTTTT. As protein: CASSDQWSGTGELFF.

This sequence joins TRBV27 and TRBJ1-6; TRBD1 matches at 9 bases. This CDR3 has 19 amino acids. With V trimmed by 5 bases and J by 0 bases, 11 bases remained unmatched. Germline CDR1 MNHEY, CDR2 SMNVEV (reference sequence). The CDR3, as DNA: TGTGCCAGCAGTCCCTCCGGGACAGGGTTTAGCTCCTATAATTCACCCCTCCACTTT. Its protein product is CASSPSGTGFSSYNSPLHF.

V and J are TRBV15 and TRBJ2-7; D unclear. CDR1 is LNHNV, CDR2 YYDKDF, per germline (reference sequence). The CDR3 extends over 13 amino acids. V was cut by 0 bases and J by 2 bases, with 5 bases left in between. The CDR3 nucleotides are TGTGCCACCAGCAGAGATGGGGCCTACGAGCAGTACTTC. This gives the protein CATSRDGAYEQYF. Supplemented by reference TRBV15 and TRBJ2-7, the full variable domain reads DAMVIQNPRYQVTQFGKPVTLSCSQTLNHNVMYWYQQKSSQAPKLLFHYYDKDFNNEADTPDNFQSRRPNTSFCFLDIRSPGLGDTAMYLCATSRDGAYEQYFGPGTRLTVT.

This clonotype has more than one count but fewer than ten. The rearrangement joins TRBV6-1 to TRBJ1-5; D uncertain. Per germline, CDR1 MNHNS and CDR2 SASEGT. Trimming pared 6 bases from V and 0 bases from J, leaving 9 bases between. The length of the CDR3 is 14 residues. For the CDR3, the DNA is TGTGCCAGCAGGGAGAGCAATAGCAATCAGCCCCAGCATTTT. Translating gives CASRESNSNQPQHF.

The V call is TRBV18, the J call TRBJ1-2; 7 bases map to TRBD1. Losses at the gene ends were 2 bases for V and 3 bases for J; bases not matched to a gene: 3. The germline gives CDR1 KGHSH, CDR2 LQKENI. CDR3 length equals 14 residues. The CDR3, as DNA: TGTGCCAGCTCACCAACAGGGGAGGACTATGGCTACACCTTC. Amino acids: CASSPTGEDYGYTF.

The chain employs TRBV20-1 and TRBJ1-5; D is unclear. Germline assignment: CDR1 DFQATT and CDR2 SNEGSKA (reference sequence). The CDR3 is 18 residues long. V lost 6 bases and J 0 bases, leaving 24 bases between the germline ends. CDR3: CSAFSRPGTLGSNQPQHF. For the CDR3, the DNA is TGCAGTGCCTTTTCGCGTCCGGGTACATTGGGTAGCAATCAGCCCCAGCATTTT.

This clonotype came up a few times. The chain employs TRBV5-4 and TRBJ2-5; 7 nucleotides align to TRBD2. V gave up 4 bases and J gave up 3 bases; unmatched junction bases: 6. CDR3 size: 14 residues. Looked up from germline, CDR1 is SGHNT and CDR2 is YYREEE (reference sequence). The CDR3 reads CASSTSSGKETQYF. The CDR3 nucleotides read TGTGCCAGCAGCACCTCTAGCGGAAAAGAGACCCAGTACTTC.

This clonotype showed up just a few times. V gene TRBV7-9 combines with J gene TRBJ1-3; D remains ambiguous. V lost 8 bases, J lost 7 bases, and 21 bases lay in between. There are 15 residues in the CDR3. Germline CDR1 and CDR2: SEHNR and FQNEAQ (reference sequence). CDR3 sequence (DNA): TGTGCCAGCCTTTCCGAGGGAAGGGCTGCGAACACCATATATTTT. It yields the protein CASLSEGRAANTIYF.

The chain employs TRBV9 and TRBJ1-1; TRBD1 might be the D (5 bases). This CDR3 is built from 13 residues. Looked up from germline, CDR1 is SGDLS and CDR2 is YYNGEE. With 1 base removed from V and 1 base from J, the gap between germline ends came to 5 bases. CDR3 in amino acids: CASSVQGNTEAFF. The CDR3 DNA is TGTGCCAGCAGCGTACAGGGGAACACTGAAGCTTTCTTT.

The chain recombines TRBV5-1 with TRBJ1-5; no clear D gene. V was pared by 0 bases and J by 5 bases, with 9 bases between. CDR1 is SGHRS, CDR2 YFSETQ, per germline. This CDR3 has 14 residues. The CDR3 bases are TGCGCCAGCAGCTTGGGAGGTATCGATCAGCCCCAGCATTTT. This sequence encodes CASSLGGIDQPQHF. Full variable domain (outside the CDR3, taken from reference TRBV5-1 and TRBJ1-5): KAGVTQTPRYLIKTRGQQVTLSCSPISGHRSVSWYQQTPGQGLQFLFEYFSETQRNKGNFPGRFSGRQFSNSRSEMNVSTLELGDSALYLCASSLGGIDQPQHFGDGTRLSIL.

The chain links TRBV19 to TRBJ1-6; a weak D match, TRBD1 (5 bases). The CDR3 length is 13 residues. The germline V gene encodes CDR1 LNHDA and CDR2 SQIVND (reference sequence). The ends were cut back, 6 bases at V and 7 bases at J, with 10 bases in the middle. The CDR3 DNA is TGTGCCAGTAGGGGGGTTGACAATTCACCCCTCCACTTT. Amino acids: CASRGVDNSPLHF.

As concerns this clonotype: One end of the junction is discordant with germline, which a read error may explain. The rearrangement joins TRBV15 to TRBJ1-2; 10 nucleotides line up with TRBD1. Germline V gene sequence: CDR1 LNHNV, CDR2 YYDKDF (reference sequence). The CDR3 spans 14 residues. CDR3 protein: CATSTNRDRGFIYF. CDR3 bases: TGTGCCACCAGCACGAACCGGGACAGGGGATTCATTTACTTC.

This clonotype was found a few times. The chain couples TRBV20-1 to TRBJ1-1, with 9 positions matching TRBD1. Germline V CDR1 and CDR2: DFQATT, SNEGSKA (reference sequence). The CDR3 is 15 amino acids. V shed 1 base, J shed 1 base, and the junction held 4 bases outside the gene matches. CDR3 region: CSARGQGGRNTEAFF. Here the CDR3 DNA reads TGCAGTGCTAGAGGACAGGGGGGGAGGAACACTGAAGCTTTCTTT.

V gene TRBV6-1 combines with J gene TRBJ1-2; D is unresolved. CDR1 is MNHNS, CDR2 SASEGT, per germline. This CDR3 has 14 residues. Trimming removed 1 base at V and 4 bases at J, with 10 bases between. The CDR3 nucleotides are TGTGCCAGCAGTGAAGTCTCGGGAACCTATGGCTACACCTTC. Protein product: CASSEVSGTYGYTF.

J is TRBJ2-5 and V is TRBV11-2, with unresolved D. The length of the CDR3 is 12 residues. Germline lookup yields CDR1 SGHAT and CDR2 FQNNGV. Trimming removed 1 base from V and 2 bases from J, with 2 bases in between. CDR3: CASSLAQETQYF. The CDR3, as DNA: TGTGCCAGCAGCTTAGCGCAAGAGACCCAGTACTTC.

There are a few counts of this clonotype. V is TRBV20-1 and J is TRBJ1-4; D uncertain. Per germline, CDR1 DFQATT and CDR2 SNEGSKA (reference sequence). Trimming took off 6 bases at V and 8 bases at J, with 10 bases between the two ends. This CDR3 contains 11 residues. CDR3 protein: CSAVEDEKLFF. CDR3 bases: TGCAGTGCCGTCGAGGACGAAAAACTGTTTTTT.

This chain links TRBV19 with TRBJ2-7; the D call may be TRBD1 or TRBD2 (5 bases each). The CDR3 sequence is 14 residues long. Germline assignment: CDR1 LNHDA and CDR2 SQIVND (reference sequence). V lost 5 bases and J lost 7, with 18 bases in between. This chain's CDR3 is CASSLLGASGEQYF. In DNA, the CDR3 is TGTGCCAGTAGTCTCCTCGGGGCATCGGGGGAGCAGTACTTC.

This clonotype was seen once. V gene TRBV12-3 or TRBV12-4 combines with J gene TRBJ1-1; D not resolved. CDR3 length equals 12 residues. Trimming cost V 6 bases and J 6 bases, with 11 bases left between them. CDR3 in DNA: TGTGCCAGCAGCCCCGTGGTCCCTGAAGCTTTCTTT. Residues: CASSPVVPEAFF.

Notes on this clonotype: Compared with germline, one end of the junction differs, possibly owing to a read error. The CDR3: CASSKESSYNEQLF. The CDR3 DNA follows: TGTGCCAGCAGCAAGGAAAGCTCCTACAATGAGCAGCTCTTC. V is TRBV6-2 or TRBV6-3 and J is TRBJ2-1, with D unresolved. The CDR3 has 14 residues. The germline V gene encodes CDR1 MNHEY and CDR2 SVGEGT.

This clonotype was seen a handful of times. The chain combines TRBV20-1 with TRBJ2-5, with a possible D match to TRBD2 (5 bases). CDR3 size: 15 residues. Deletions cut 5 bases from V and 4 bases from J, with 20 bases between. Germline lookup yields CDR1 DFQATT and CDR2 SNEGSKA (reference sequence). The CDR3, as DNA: TGCAGTGCTCCTAACGGAGGTTCCCGGGGAGAGACCCAGTACTTC. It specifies CSAPNGGSRGETQYF.

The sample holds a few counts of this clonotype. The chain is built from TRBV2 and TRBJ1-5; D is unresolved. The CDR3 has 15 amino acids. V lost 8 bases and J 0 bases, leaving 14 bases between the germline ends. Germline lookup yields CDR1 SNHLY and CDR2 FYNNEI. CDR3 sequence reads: CASSPRGYSNQPQHF. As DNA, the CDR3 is TGTGCCAGCTCCCCACGGGGTTATAGCAATCAGCCCCAGCATTTT.

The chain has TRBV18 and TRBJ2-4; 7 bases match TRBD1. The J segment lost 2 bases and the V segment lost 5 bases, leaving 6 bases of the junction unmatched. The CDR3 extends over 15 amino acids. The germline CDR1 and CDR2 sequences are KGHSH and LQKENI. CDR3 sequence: CASSLDRVTKNIQYF. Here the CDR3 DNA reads TGTGCCAGCTCATTAGACAGGGTGACCAAAAACATTCAGTACTTC.

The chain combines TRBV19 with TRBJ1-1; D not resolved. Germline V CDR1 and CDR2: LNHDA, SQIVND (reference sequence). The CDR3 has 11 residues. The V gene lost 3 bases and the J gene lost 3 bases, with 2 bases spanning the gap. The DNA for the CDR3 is TGTGCCAGTAGTATCTACACTGAAGCTTTCTTT. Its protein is CASSIYTEAFF.

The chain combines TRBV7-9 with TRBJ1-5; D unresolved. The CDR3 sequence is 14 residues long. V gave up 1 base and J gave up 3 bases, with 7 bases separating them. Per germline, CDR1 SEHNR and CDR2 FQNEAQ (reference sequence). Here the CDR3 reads CASSLGAHNQPQHF. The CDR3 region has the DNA TGTGCCAGCAGCTTAGGGGCACACAATCAGCCCCAGCATTTT.

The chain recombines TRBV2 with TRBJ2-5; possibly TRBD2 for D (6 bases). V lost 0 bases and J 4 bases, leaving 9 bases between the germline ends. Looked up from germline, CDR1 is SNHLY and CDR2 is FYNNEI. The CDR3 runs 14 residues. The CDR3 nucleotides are TGTGCCAGCAGTGAAGCGCTCGGGGGAGAGACCCAGTACTTC. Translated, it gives CASSEALGGETQYF.

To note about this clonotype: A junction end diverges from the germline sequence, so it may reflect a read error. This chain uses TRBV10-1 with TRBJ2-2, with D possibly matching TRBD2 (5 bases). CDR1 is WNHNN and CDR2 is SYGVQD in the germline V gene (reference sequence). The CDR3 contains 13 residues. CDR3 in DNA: TGCGCCAGCAGTGTTGTCTTGACCGGGGAGTTGTTTTTT. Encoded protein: CASSVVLTGELFF.

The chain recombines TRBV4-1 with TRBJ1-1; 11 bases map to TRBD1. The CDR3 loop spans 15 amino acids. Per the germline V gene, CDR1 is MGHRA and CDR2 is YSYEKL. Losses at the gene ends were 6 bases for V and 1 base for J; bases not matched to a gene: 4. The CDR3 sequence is CASRPGQGANTEAFF. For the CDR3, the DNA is TGCGCCAGCAGACCCGGACAGGGGGCGAACACTGAAGCTTTCTTT.

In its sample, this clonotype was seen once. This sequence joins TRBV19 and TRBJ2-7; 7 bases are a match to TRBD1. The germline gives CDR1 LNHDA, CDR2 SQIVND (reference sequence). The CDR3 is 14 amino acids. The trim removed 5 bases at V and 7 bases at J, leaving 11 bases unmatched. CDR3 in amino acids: CASSWGTVGEEQYF. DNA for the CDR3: TGTGCCAGTAGTTGGGGGACAGTTGGCGAAGAGCAGTACTTC.

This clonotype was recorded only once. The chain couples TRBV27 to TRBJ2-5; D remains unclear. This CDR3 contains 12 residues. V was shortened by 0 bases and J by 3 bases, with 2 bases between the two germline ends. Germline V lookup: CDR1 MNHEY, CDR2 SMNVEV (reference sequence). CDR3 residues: CASSLSEETQYF. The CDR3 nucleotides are TGTGCCAGCAGTTTATCGGAAGAGACCCAGTACTTC.